These 28 T cell receptor beta chains came from one sample sequenced in a study of post-analysis software for immune sequencing data. Each TCR beta cDNA library carried unique molecular identifiers. TCRdb itself ran the PCR reads through MiXCR, one entry per CDR3 protein. The repertoire consists of roughly 160,000 distinct CDR3 sequences, with about 36% occurring once and the leading ten covering over 25%. The source material was blood, sampled after autologous hematopoietic stem cell transplantation. Receptors originate from a girl aged 10 to 17 with multiple sclerosis.

On this clonotype itself: A much larger clone differs by one base, so this may be a read error. V gene TRBV18 combines with J gene TRBJ2-1; D may correspond to TRBD1 or TRBD2 (6 bases each). The J call may be mistaken, given a closer DNA end match to TRBJ2-7. The CDR3 is 14 amino acids. Per the germline V gene, CDR1 is KGHSH and CDR2 is LQKENI. The CDR3 bases are TGTGCCAGCTCGCACAGGGACTCCTACAATGAGCAGTACTTC. Translation: CASSHRDSYNEQYF.

As regards this clonotype: One end of the junction is discordant with germline, which a read error may explain. The rearrangement joins TRBV6-2 or TRBV6-3 to TRBJ2-7, with 9 bases fitting TRBD2. This CDR3 spans 14 amino acids. Germline-derived CDR1 and CDR2 are MNHEY and SVGEGT. CDR3 bases: TGTGCCAGCAGTTACGGGACTAGCTCCTACGAGCAGGACTTC. This encodes CASSYGTSSYEQDF.

V usage is TRBV12-3 or TRBV12-4 and J usage is TRBJ2-1; perhaps TRBD2 as D (5 bases). There are 13 residues in the CDR3. With 2 bases removed from V and 9 bases from J, the gap between germline ends came to 11 bases. The CDR3 coding sequence is TGTGCCAGCAGTTTACGGGGTAGTGGTGAGCAGTTCTTC. This translates into CASSLRGSGEQFF.

The chain carries TRBV9 and TRBJ1-5; D not resolved. The germline V and J ends were trimmed by 0 bases and 9 bases, with 16 bases remaining between them. The CDR3 runs to 15 residues. Germline V gene sequence: CDR1 SGDLS, CDR2 YYNGEE. As DNA, the CDR3 is TGTGCCAGCAGCGTAGCTGCTGGCAGTGCTCGGCCCCAGCATTTT. It yields the protein CASSVAAGSARPQHF.

The rearrangement joins TRBV6-5 to TRBJ1-5, with 7 bases identical to TRBD1. V shed 5 bases and J 3 bases; nucleotides not matched to a gene: 7. There are 15 residues in the CDR3. Per the germline V gene, CDR1 is MNHEY and CDR2 is SVGAGI. This CDR3 reads CASSATGRLNQPQHF. CDR3 sequence (DNA): TGTGCCAGCAGTGCGACAGGGAGGCTCAATCAGCCCCAGCATTTT.

The sample holds a few counts of this clonotype. This sequence joins TRBV9 and TRBJ2-5, with D possibly matching TRBD1 (6 bases). The end of the DNA aligns better with TRBJ2-7, so the J call may be wrong. Germline loops: CDR1 SGDLS, CDR2 YYNGEE. The CDR3 has 13 residues. The DNA for the CDR3 is TGTGCCAGCGCATACCAGACAGGAGGCGAGCAGTACTTC. It encodes CASAYQTGGEQYF.

J is TRBJ2-1 and V is TRBV6-5, with TRBD2 as a possible D gene (5 bases). V lost 4 bases and J lost 3, with 16 bases in between. Germline CDR1 and CDR2: MNHEY and SVGAGI. The CDR3 sequence is 16 residues long. CDR3 sequence: CASSLASPYIYNEQFF. For the CDR3, the DNA is TGTGCCAGCAGTTTGGCTAGCCCTTATATCTACAATGAGCAGTTCTTC.

The rearrangement links TRBV11-2 to TRBJ2-5, with 7 bases that match TRBD1. Germline CDR1 and CDR2: SGHAT and FQNNGV. Trimming took 2 bases from V and 7 from J; bases not matched to a gene: 7. This CDR3 region has 14 residues. The CDR3 nucleotides are TGTGCCAGCAGCTTACTCCGGGACAGACGGACCCAGTACTTC. Encoded protein: CASSLLRDRRTQYF. The full variable domain, completed using reference TRBV11-2 and TRBJ2-5, is EAGVAQSPRYKIIEKRQSVAFWCNPISGHATLYWYQQILGQGPKLLIQFQNNGVVDDSQLPKDRFSAERLKGVDSTLKIQPAKLEDSAVYLCASSLLRDRRTQYFGPGTRLLVL.

Points on this clonotype: This may stem from a read error, because a much larger clone lies one nucleotide away. The chain uses TRBV12-3 or TRBV12-4 and TRBJ2-3; D is unresolved. This CDR3 region has 13 residues. The CDR3 DNA follows: TGTGCCAGCAGTCCCGTACGCACAGATGCGCAGTATTTT. Residues: CASSPVRTDAQYF.

The J gene is TRBJ1-2, the V gene TRBV5-1, with a possible D match to TRBD1 (5 bases). Germline values: CDR1 SGHRS, CDR2 YFSETQ. The V gene lost 3 bases and the J gene lost 7 bases, with 19 bases spanning the gap. This CDR3 is 15 amino acids long. Here the CDR3 reads CASSSDTGRAAGYTF. The CDR3 DNA sequence: TGCGCCAGCAGCTCCGACACGGGACGTGCCGCTGGCTACACCTTC. The complete variable domain, with remaining parts taken from reference TRBV5-1 and TRBJ1-2, reads KAGVTQTPRYLIKTRGQQVTLSCSPISGHRSVSWYQQTPGQGLQFLFEYFSETQRNKGNFPGRFSGRQFSNSRSEMNVSTLELGDSALYLCASSSDTGRAAGYTFGSGTRLTVV.

This clonotype was detected a few times. V and J are TRBV4-1 and TRBJ2-1; D is possibly TRBD2 (6 bases). In germline, CDR1 is MGHRA, CDR2 YSYEKL. This CDR3 has 15 residues. The V end lost 1 base, the J end lost 7 bases, and 14 bases lay between the germline ends. CDR3 amino acids: CASSQGLLSGNEQFF. The CDR3 DNA sequence: TGCGCCAGCAGCCAAGGGCTGTTGAGCGGGAATGAGCAGTTCTTC.

This clonotype was recorded once. The V call is TRBV6-2 or TRBV6-3, the J call TRBJ2-1, with 8 bases identical to TRBD2. The CDR3 consists of 16 residues. V lost 2 bases to trimming and J lost 10 bases; unmatched junction nucleotides: 13. Germline V CDR1 and CDR2: MNHEY, SVGEGT. Written as DNA, the CDR3 is TGTGCCAGCAGTTACCATAAGCGGGGGATCAGTTACGAGCAGTTCTTC. Protein: CASSYHKRGISYEQFF.

A note on this clonotype: At one of its ends the junction is not consistent with the germline gene, which may arise from a read error. J is TRBJ1-2 and V is TRBV7-9, with 7 nucleotides matching TRBD1. This CDR3 spans 16 amino acids. CDR1 is SEHNR and CDR2 is FQNEAQ in the germline V gene (reference sequence). CDR3 loop: CASSLSGTERIFDYTF. CDR3 nucleotide sequence: TGTGCCAGTAGCTTATCCGGGACAGAGAGGATATTCGACTACACCTTC.

The gene calls are TRBV12-3 or TRBV12-4 and TRBJ1-6; D remains ambiguous. The CDR3 has 15 residues. V was cut by 2 bases and J by 0 bases, with 5 bases left in between. Here the CDR3 DNA reads TGTGCCAGCAGTTTACCGAGCTCCTATAATTCACCCCTCCACTTT. Translated: CASSLPSSYNSPLHF.

V is TRBV15 and J is TRBJ1-2; 10 nucleotides line up with TRBD1. Germline CDR1 reads LNHNV; CDR2 reads YYDKDF (reference sequence). The V and J ends lost 5 bases and 6 bases, in that order; junction bases with no gene match: 15. The CDR3 is 17 residues long. DNA for the CDR3: TGTGCCACCAGCCCCACGGCCCTGACAGGGGGCGGAGATGGCTACACCTTC. Its translation is CATSPTALTGGGDGYTF.

This clonotype has at least ten counts. The rearrangement joins TRBV29-1 to TRBJ2-1; tentatively, D is TRBD1 (6 bases). Trimming took off 7 bases at V and 11 bases at J, with 15 bases between the two ends. The germline V gene has CDR1 SQVTM and CDR2 ANQGSEA. The CDR3 consists of 11 residues. The CDR3 DNA sequence: TGCAGCGCCCGGGACACGACGAAGCAGTTCTTC. Its translation: CSARDTTKQFF.

CDR3 in amino acids: CASSQESTGRAEQYF. As DNA, the CDR3 is TGCGCCAGCAGCCAGGAGTCGACAGGGAGGGCCGAGCAGTACTTC. The chain has TRBV4-1 and TRBJ2-7, with D possibly called TRBD1 or TRBD2 (7 bases each). CDR3 length: 15 residues. V was pared by 3 bases and J by 6 bases, with 18 bases between. Germline assignment: CDR1 MGHRA and CDR2 YSYEKL.

This clonotype was detected a few times. This chain uses TRBV27 with TRBJ1-5, with D possibly matching TRBD1 (6 bases). Trimming took off 5 bases at V and 2 bases at J, with 10 bases between the two ends. CDR1 and CDR2 from the germline V gene are MNHEY and SMNVEV (reference sequence). The CDR3 consists of 14 residues. The CDR3 sequence is CASSTRQGNQPQHF. The CDR3 bases are TGTGCCAGCAGTACACGACAGGGCAATCAGCCCCAGCATTTT.

The chain has TRBV25-1 and TRBJ2-2; weak D call: TRBD1 (5 bases). Germline CDR1 is MGHDK and CDR2 is SYGVNS. This CDR3 contains 14 residues. V dropped 7 bases and J dropped 2 bases, with 11 bases sitting between them. In nucleotides, the CDR3 is TGTGCCAGCAAAGGGGCAGGAAACACCGGGGAGCTGTTTTTT. Amino acid sequence: CASKGAGNTGELFF.

This clonotype has ten or more counts. The chain carries TRBV14 and TRBJ2-7; D remains ambiguous. V was shortened by 2 bases and J by 5 bases, with 10 bases between the two germline ends. This CDR3 contains 13 residues. Germline V gene lookup returns CDR1 SGHDN and CDR2 FVKESK. Here the CDR3 DNA reads TGTGCCAGCAGCCAACGTCGCCTTGACGAGCAGTACTTC. Protein: CASSQRRLDEQYF.

This chain's CDR3 is CASSSGAGKLPNEQFF. The CDR3 nucleotides are TGTGCCAGCAGTTCGGGGGCGGGAAAGTTGCCCAATGAGCAGTTCTTC. This chain links TRBV6-6 with TRBJ2-1; tentatively, D is TRBD1 or TRBD2 (6 bases each). The germline V and J ends were trimmed by 4 bases and 6 bases, with 19 bases remaining between them. The CDR3 totals 16 residues. Germline V CDR1 and CDR2: MNHNY, SVGAGI (reference sequence).

This chain joins TRBV7-9 and TRBJ2-1, with D perhaps matching TRBD2 (6 bases). Germline CDR1 is SEHNR and CDR2 is FQNEAQ (reference sequence). This CDR3 is built from 17 residues. V lost 1 base to trimming and J lost 7 bases, with 20 bases between them. Written as DNA, the CDR3 is TGTGCCAGCAGCTTAGGTGGTGGTAGCGGCGTGAGGAATGAGCAGTTCTTC. Amino acids: CASSLGGGSGVRNEQFF. The full variable domain, in which reference TRBV7-9 and TRBJ2-1 provide the parts outside the CDR3, is DTGVSQNPRHKITKRGQNVTFRCDPISEHNRLYWYRQTLGQGPEFLTYFQNEAQLEKSRLLSDRFSAERPKGSFSTLEIQRTEQGDSAMYLCASSLGGGSGVRNEQFFGPGTRLTVL.

This clonotype was detected many times. V is TRBV7-6 and J is TRBJ2-7; the D gene is possibly TRBD2 (5 bases). V lost 4 bases, J lost 6 bases, and 7 bases lay in between. From germline, CDR1 is SGHVS and CDR2 FNYEAQ. The CDR3 spans 11 residues. The CDR3 DNA reads TGTGCCAGCAGCTCTACTAGCGAGCAGTACTTC. It yields the protein CASSSTSEQYF.

About this clonotype: One end of the junction is discordant with germline, which a read error may explain. The rearrangement joins TRBV20-1 to TRBJ1-1, with D maybe TRBD1 (5 bases). Germline V gene data show CDR1 as DFQATT and CDR2 as SNEGSKA (reference sequence). This CDR3 has 12 amino acids. CDR3 nucleotides: TGCAGTGCCAGGGATCCGAACGCTGAAGCTTTCTTT. Residues: CSARDPNAEAFF.

This clonotype came up a few times. The chain is built from TRBV5-1 and TRBJ2-3, with 11 bases aligning to TRBD2. This CDR3 is 17 amino acids long. The ends lost 2 bases at V and 2 bases at J; junction bases unmatched: 7. Per the germline V gene, CDR1 is SGHRS and CDR2 is YFSETQ. The CDR3 DNA reads TGCGCCAGCAGCTTAAAGCTGGGACTAGCGGACACAGATACGCAGTATTTT. It yields the protein CASSLKLGLADTDTQYF.

Only a few counts were recorded for this clonotype. J is TRBJ2-1 and V is TRBV4-3; 12 bases agree with TRBD2. V was clipped by 4 bases and J by 9 bases; unmatched bases: 7. The CDR3 spans 15 residues. Germline CDR1 reads LGHNA; CDR2 reads YSLEER. The CDR3 protein is CASSRRLAGVAEQFF. CDR3 sequence (DNA): TGCGCCAGCAGCCGCCGACTAGCGGGAGTGGCTGAGCAGTTCTTC.

The J gene is TRBJ2-5, the V gene TRBV18; D tentatively fits TRBD1 or TRBD2 (5 bases each). The CDR3 is made up of 15 amino acids. The V end was cut by 3 bases, the J end by 5 bases, with 16 bases between. Germline loops: CDR1 KGHSH, CDR2 LQKENI. In DNA form, the CDR3 reads TGTGCCAGCTCACCTTGGACGGGACGTAGGGAGACCCAGTACTTC. Its protein is CASSPWTGRRETQYF.

The chain employs TRBV13 and TRBJ2-2, with 12 bases identical to TRBD2. The CDR3 covers 17 residues. CDR1 is PRHDT, CDR2 FYEKMQ, per germline (reference sequence). The V segment lost 4 bases and the J segment 7 bases; nucleotides outside the gene matches: 10. CDR3 sequence: CASSSLTSGRVDGELFF. Written as DNA, the CDR3 is TGTGCCAGCAGCTCCTTGACTAGCGGGAGAGTCGACGGGGAGCTGTTTTTT.